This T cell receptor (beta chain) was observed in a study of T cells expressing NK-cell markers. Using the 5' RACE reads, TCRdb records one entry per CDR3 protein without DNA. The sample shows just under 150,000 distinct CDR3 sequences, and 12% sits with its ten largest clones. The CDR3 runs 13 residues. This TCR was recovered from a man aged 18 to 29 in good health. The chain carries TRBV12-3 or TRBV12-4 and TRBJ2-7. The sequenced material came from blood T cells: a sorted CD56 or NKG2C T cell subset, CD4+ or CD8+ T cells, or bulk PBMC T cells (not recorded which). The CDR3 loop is CASSPTPTYEQYF.